This T cell receptor beta chain was recorded in a study of blood T cell repertoires in COVID-19. The protocol was immunoSEQ multiplex PCR, while the TCRdb copy is restricted to in-frame clones and leaves out a portion. The table records 40,000 to 50,000 clones, about 88% of them present only once. The CDR3 runs 13 residues. Germline CDR1 MNHEY, CDR2 SVGAGI. The germline V and J ends were trimmed by 6 bases and 4 bases, with 10 bases remaining between them. V usage is TRBV6-5 and J usage is TRBJ1-5, with a possible D match to TRBD1 (5 bases). What was sequenced was peripheral blood. This TCR was sampled from a human donor in a cohort sampled during active COVID-19. This CDR3 reads CASRSRTNQPQHF. CDR3 coding DNA: TGTGCCAGCAGGTCACGGACAAATCAGCCCCAGCATTTT.